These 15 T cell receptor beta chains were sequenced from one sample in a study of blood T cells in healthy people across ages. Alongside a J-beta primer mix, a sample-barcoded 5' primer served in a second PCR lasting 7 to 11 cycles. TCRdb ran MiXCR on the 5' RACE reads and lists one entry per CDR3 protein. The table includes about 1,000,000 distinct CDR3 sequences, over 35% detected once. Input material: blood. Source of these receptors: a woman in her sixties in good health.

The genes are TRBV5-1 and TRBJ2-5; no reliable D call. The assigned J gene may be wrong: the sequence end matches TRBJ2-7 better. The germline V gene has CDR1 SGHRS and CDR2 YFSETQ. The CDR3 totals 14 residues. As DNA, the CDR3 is TGCGCCAGCAGCCCGTTCTCCTCCGTGGACGAGCAGTACTTC. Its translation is CASSPFSSVDEQYF.

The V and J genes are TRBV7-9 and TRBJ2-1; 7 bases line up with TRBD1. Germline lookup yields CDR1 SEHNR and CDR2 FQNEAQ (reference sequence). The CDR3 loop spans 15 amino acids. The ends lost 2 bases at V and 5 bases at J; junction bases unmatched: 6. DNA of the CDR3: TGTGCCAGCAGCTTAAGCGGTCAGGGGGACAATGAGCAGTTCTTC. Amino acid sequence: CASSLSGQGDNEQFF.

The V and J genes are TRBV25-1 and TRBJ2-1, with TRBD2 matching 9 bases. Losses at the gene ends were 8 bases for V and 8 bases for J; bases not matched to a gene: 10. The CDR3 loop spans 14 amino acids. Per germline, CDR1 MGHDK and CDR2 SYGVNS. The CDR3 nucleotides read TGTGCCAGCCAGCTTAGCGGGAGTCCCTATGAGCAGTTCTTC. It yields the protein CASQLSGSPYEQFF.

DNA of the CDR3: TGCGCCAGCAGCTTGGAGCCCGGGAGTCGAGAAGAGACCCAGTACTTC. Protein sequence: CASSLEPGSREETQYF. The genes are TRBV5-1 and TRBJ2-5; weak D call: TRBD2 (6 bases). Germline assignment: CDR1 SGHRS and CDR2 YFSETQ. Trimming removed 0 bases at V and 3 bases at J, with 15 bases between. This CDR3 contains 16 residues. The complete variable domain, with remaining parts taken from reference TRBV5-1 and TRBJ2-5, reads KAGVTQTPRYLIKTRGQQVTLSCSPISGHRSVSWYQQTPGQGLQFLFEYFSETQRNKGNFPGRFSGRQFSNSRSEMNVSTLELGDSALYLCASSLEPGSREETQYFGPGTRLLVL.

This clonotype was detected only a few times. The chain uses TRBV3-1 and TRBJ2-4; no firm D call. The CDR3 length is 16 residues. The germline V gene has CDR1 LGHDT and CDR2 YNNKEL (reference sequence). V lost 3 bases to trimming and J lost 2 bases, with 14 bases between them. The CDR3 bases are TGTGCCAGCAGCCAGGGTCGGCTCACCCCCAAAAACATTCAGTACTTC. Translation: CASSQGRLTPKNIQYF.

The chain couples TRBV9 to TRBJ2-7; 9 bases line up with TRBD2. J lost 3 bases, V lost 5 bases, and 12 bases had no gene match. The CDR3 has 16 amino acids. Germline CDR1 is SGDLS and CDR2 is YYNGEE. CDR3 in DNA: TGTGCCAGCAGTGTTAACCCTAGCGGGGCGGACTACGAGCAGTACTTC. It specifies CASSVNPSGADYEQYF.

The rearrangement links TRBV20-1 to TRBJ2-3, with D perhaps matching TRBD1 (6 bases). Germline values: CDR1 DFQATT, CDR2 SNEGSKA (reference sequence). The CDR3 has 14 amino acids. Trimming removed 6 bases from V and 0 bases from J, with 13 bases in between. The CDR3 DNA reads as TGCAGTGCCTATGTGAGGGGGAGCACAGATACGCAGTATTTT. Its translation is CSAYVRGSTDTQYF.

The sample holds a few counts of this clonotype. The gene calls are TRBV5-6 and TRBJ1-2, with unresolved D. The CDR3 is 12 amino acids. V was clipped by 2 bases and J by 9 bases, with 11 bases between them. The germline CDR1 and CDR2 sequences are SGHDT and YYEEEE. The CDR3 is CASSFETASYTF. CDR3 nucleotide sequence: TGTGCCAGCAGCTTCGAAACAGCGAGCTACACCTTC.

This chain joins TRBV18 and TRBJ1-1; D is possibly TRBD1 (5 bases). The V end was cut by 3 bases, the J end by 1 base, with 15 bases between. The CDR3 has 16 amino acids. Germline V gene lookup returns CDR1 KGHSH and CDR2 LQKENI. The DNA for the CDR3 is TGTGCCAGCTCACCCAGTCAGGGACGCACGAACACTGAAGCTTTCTTT. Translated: CASSPSQGRTNTEAFF.

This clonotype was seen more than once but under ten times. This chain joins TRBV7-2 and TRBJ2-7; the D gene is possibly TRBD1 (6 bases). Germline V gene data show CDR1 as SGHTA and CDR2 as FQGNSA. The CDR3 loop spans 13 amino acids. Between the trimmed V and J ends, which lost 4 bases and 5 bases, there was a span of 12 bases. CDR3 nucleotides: TGTGCCAGCAGCTCTACAGGGAGAAACGAGCAGTACTTC. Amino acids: CASSSTGRNEQYF.

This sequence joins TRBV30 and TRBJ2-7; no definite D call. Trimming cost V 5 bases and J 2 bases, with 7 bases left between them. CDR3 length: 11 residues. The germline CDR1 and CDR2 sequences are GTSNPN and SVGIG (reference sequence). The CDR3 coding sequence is TGTGCCTGGGGCCGAGCCTACGAGCAGTACTTC. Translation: CAWGRAYEQYF.

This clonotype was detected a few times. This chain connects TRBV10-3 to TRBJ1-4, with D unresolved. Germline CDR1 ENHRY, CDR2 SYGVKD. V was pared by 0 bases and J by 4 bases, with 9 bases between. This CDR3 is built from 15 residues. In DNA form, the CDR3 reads TGTGCCATCAGTGAGTCACGAGGCGGTAATGAAAAACTGTTTTTT. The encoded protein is CAISESRGGNEKLFF.

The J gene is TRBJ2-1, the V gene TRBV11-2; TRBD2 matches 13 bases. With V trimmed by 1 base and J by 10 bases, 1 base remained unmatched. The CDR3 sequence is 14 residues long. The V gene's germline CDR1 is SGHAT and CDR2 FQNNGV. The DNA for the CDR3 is TGTGCCAGCAGCTTAGGGACTAGCGGGAGAGAGCAGTTCTTC. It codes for CASSLGTSGREQFF.

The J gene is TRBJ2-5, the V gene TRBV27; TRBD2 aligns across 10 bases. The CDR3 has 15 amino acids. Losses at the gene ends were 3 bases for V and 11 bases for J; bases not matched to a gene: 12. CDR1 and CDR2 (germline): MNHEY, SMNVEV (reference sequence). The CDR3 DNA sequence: TGTGCCAGCAGTTTGGGGAGCGGGGGGGGAGTGGAGCAGTACTTC. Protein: CASSLGSGGGVEQYF.

The DNA of the CDR3 is TGTGCCAGCAGTGACCGGGGCCTATATCAGCCCCAGCATTTT. This codes for CASSDRGLYQPQHF. V is TRBV6-4 and J is TRBJ1-5; tentatively, D is TRBD1 (5 bases). The length of the CDR3 is 14 residues. Between the trimmed V and J ends, which lost 2 bases and 5 bases, there was a span of 10 bases. CDR1 is MRHNA, CDR2 SNTAGT, per germline.